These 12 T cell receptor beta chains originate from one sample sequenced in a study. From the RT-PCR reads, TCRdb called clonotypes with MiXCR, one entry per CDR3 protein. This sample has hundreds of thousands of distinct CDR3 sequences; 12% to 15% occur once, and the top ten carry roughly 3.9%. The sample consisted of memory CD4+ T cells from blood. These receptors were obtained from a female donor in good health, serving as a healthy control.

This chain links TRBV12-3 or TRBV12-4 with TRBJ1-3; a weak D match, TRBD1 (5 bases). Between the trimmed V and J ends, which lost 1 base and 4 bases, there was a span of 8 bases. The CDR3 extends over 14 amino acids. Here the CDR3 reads CASSLGTIGNTIYF. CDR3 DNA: TGTGCCAGCAGTTTAGGGACAATCGGAAACACCATATATTTT.

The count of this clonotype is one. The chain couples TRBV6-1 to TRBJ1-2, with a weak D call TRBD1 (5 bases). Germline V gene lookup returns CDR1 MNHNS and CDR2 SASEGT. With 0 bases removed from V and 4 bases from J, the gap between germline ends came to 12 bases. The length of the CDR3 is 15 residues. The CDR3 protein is CASSEAAGQGYGYTF. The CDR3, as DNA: TGTGCCAGCAGTGAAGCGGCAGGGCAGGGCTATGGCTACACCTTC.

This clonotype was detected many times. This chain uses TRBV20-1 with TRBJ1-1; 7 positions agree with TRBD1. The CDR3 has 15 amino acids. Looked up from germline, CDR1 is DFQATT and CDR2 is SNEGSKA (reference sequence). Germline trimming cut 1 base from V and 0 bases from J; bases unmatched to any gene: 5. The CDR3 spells CSARVAGTVNTEAFF. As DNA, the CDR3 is TGCAGTGCTAGAGTCGCCGGGACAGTGAACACTGAAGCTTTCTTT.

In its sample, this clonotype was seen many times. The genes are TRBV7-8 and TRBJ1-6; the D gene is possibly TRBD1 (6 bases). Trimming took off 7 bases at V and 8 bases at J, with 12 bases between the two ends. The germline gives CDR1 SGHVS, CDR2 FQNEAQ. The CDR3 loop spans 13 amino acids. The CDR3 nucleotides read TGTGCCAGCAACGTCGCAGGGGATTCACCCCTCCACTTT. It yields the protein CASNVAGDSPLHF.

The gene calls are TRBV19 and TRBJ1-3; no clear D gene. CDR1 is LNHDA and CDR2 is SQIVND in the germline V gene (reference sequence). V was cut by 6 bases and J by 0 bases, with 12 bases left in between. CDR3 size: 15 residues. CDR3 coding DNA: TGTGCCAGTAGGAATGGGCACCACTCTGGAAACACCATATATTTT. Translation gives CASRNGHHSGNTIYF.

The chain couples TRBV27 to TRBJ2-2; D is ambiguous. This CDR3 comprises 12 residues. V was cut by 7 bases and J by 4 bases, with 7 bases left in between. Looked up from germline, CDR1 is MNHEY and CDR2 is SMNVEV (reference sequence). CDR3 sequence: CASKEFTGELFF. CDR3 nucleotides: TGTGCCAGCAAGGAGTTCACCGGGGAGCTGTTTTTT.

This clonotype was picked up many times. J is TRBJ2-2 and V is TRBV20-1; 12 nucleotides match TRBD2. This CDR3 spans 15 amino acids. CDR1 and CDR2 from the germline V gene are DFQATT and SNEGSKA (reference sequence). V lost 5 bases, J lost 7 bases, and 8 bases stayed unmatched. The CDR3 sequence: CSARPTSGGNGELFF. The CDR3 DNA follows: TGCAGTGCTCGCCCGACTAGCGGGGGTAACGGGGAGCTGTTTTTT.

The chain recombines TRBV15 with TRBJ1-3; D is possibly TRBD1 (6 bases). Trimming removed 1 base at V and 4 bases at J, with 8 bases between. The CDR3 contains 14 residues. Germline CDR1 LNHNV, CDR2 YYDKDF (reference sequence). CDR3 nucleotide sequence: TGTGCCACCAGCAGAGTGGGGGCGGGAAACACCATATATTTT. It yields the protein CATSRVGAGNTIYF.

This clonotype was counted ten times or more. The CDR3 sequence is CSAPGPKEGEQFF. CDR3 coding DNA: TGCAGTGCTCCGGGTCCAAAGGAAGGTGAGCAGTTCTTC. This rearrangement joins TRBV20-1 to TRBJ2-1; D is uncertain. The germline V and J ends were trimmed by 5 bases and 9 bases, with 17 bases remaining between them. This CDR3 has 13 amino acids. CDR1 DFQATT and CDR2 SNEGSKA come from the germline V gene (reference sequence).

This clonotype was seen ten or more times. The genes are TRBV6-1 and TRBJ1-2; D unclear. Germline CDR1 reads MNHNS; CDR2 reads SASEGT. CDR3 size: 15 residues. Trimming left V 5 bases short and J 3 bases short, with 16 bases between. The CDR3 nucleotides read TGTGCCAGCAGTCCCGGATCGAGGTCGTACTATGGCTACACCTTC. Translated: CASSPGSRSYYGYTF.

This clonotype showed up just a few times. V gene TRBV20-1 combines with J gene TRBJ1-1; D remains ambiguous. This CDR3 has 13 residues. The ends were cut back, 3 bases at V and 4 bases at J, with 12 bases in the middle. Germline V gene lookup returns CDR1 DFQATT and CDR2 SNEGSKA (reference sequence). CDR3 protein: CSASPLSVTEAFF. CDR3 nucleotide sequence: TGCAGTGCTAGCCCCCTAAGTGTCACTGAAGCTTTCTTT.

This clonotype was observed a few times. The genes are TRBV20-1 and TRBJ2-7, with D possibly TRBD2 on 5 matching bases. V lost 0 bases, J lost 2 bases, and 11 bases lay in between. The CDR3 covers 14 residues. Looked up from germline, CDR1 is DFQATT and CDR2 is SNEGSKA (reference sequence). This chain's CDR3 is CSARDRVTTYEQYF. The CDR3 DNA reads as TGCAGTGCTAGAGATCGCGTGACTACCTACGAGCAGTACTTC.